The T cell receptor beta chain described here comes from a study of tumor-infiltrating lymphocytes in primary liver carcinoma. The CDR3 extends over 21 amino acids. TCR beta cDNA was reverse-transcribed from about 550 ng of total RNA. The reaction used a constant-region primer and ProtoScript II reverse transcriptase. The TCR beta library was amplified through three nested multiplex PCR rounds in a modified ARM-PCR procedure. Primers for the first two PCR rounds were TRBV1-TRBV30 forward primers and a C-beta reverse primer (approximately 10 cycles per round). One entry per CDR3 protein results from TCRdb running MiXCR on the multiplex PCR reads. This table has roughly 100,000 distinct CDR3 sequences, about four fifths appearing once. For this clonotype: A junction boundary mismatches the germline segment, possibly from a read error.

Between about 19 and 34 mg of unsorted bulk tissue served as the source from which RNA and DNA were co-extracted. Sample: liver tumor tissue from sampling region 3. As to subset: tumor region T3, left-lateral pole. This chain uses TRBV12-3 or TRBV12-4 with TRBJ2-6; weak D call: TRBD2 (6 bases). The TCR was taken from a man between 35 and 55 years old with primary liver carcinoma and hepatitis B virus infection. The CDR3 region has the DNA TGTGCCAGCAGTCGGACCCGACTAGTCTCCTGTTGGGCCTCTGAGGCCAACGTCCTGACTTTC. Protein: CASSRTRLVSCWASEANVLTF.